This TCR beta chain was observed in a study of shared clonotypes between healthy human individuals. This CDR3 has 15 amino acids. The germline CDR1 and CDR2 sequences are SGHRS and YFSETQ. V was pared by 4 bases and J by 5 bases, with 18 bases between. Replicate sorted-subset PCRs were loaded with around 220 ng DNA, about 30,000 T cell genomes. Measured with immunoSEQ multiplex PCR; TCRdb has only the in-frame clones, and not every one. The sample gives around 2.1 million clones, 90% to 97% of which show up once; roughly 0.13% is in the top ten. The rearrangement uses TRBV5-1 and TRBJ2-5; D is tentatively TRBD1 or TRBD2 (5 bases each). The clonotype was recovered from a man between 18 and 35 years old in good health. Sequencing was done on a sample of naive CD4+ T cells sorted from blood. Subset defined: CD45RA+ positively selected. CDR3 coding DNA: TGCGCCAGCAGCCTGCGTCAGGGAGTGGGGGAGACCCAGTACTTC. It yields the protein CASSLRQGVGETQYF.